This TCR beta chain stems from a study of blood T cell repertoires in COVID-19. Across the whole study: COVID-19 samples collected from the United States, Italy and Spain covered acute and convalescent phases.

The count of this clone is one. Contact with a PCR-confirmed or clinician-diagnosed COVID-19 case occurred within 2 weeks of entry. Source study methods: Estimation of nucleated cell counts was performed using reference gene primer amplification. Sequencing used immunoSEQ multiplex PCR; TCRdb keeps in-frame clones, though not all of them. V and J calls and clone size are copied from that table; D and trimming were computed from the DNA. In the table there are around 160,000 clones, 84% of which are singletons. The CDR3 is 14 amino acids. In germline, CDR1 is SGHRS, CDR2 YFSETQ. V lost 8 bases and J 5 bases, leaving 17 bases between the germline ends.

This TCR came from a woman aged 45-65 years who had been exposed to COVID-19. The sample comprised PBMCs or T cells enriched from blood (not recorded which). The chain uses TRBV5-1 and TRBJ1-5; D might be TRBD1 (6 bases). The DNA for the CDR3 is TGCGCCAGTGGCACCGGGGGGCCGGATCAGCCCCAGCATTTT. This encodes CASGTGGPDQPQHF.